A single sample is the source of the 12 T cell receptor beta chains below, sequenced in a study of PD-L1 blockade in urothelial cancer. The table came from immunoSEQ multiplex PCR; TCRdb's copy has only in-frame clones and leaves some out. The top ten hold around 11% of the sample, which has under 25,000 clones, about 90% seen once. As for time point: peripheral blood 6 weeks after treatment start. Specimen: PBMCs, collected around atezolizumab (anti-PD-L1) treatment. The receptors were gathered from a woman aged 60 to 75 with urothelial cancer.

The rearrangement joins TRBV7-9 to TRBJ2-3; unclear D gene. Germline V lookup: CDR1 SEHNR, CDR2 FQNEAQ (reference sequence). V was clipped by 3 bases and J by 4 bases, with 2 bases between them. CDR3 length equals 11 residues. The CDR3 DNA follows: TGTGCCAGCAGCTTCTCAGATACGCAGTATTTT. Amino acids: CASSFSDTQYF.

The chain uses TRBV6-5 and TRBJ1-3, with D unclear. The CDR3 has 15 amino acids. Germline CDR1 reads MNHEY; CDR2 reads SVGAGI. The V end lost 4 bases, the J end lost 0 bases, and 10 bases lay between the germline ends. CDR3 sequence: CASSSVPFSGNTIYF. CDR3 DNA sequence: TGTGCCAGCAGTTCGGTCCCCTTCTCTGGAAACACCATATATTTT.

This clone was observed a single time. This chain joins TRBV2 and TRBJ2-1; D uncertain. This CDR3 is 14 amino acids long. Trimming removed 6 bases from V and 1 base from J, with 10 bases in between. Germline lookup yields CDR1 SNHLY and CDR2 FYNNEI. In DNA form, the CDR3 reads TGTGCCAGCAGATTGACAATTTCCTACAATGAGCAGTTCTTC. Amino acids: CASRLTISYNEQFF.

V gene TRBV11-2 combines with J gene TRBJ2-2; no clear D gene. This CDR3 comprises 12 residues. Germline V gene sequence: CDR1 SGHAT, CDR2 FQNNGV. The V gene lost 5 bases and the J gene lost 7 bases, with 8 bases spanning the gap. The CDR3 DNA is TGTGCCAGCAGCCCCCCCGTCGGGGAGCTGTTTTTT. It encodes CASSPPVGELFF.

The sample holds one count of this clone. The chain combines TRBV5-5 with TRBJ2-7, with D unclear. The CDR3 is 13 residues long. With 4 bases removed from V and 6 bases from J, the gap between germline ends came to 14 bases. Germline assignment: CDR1 SGHKS and CDR2 YYEKEE (reference sequence). The CDR3 sequence is CASSRSPGSEQYF. In DNA form, the CDR3 reads TGTGCCAGCAGCCGGTCCCCTGGTTCCGAGCAGTACTTC. Using reference TRBV5-5 and TRBJ2-7 for the parts outside the CDR3, the full variable domain is DAGVTQSPTHLIKTRGQQVTLRCSPISGHKSVSWYQQVLGQGPQFIFQYYEKEERGRGNFPDRFSARQFPNYSSELNVNALLLGDSALYLCASSRSPGSEQYFGPGTRLTVT.

This rearrangement joins TRBV19 to TRBJ2-5; TRBD1 aligns across 7 bases. The length of the CDR3 is 15 residues. V was clipped by 5 bases and J by 4 bases; unmatched bases: 10. Germline V CDR1 and CDR2: LNHDA, SQIVND (reference sequence). CDR3 residues: CASSPRQGMRETQYF. As DNA, the CDR3 is TGTGCCAGTAGTCCAAGACAGGGTATGCGAGAGACCCAGTACTTC.

The chain is built from TRBV6-6 and TRBJ1-2, with D possibly being TRBD1 (5 bases). V shed 6 bases and J shed 4 bases, with 15 bases lying between them. Germline values: CDR1 MNHNY, CDR2 SVGAGI (reference sequence). The CDR3 length is 14 residues. CDR3 coding DNA: TGTGCCAGCAGCTCACTCGGCCAGGGCTATGGCTACACCTTC. This translates into CASSSLGQGYGYTF.

The chain combines TRBV5-1 with TRBJ1-1, with 10 bases matching TRBD1. Germline V CDR1 and CDR2: SGHRS, YFSETQ. The CDR3 is 17 residues long. Trimming removed 3 bases from V and 0 bases from J; junction bases left unmatched: 8. CDR3 protein: CASSWPTGQGMNTEAFF. DNA of the CDR3: TGCGCCAGCAGCTGGCCAACGGGACAGGGGATGAACACTGAAGCTTTCTTT.

This chain connects TRBV19 to TRBJ2-4; 10 nucleotides agree with TRBD1. The V gene end was trimmed by 7 bases and the J gene end by 2 bases; junction bases not matched to a gene: 14. The CDR3 loop spans 18 amino acids. Germline loops: CDR1 LNHDA, CDR2 SQIVND (reference sequence). The CDR3 loop is CASTKFGQGGSSKNIQYF. CDR3 sequence (DNA): TGTGCCAGTACGAAGTTTGGACAGGGGGGCTCCTCCAAAAACATTCAGTACTTC.

CDR3 nucleotides: TGTGCCAGCAGTCATGGGGGGGAATTCAATCAGCCCCAGCATTTT. Protein product: CASSHGGEFNQPQHF. The chain links TRBV2 to TRBJ1-5, with D tentatively TRBD1 (5 bases). CDR1 and CDR2 (germline): SNHLY, FYNNEI. Between the trimmed V and J ends, which lost 5 bases and 3 bases, there was a span of 14 bases. The CDR3 covers 15 residues.

The CDR3 region has the DNA TGTGCCAGCAGCCGTAGCGGGGCCCAAAACGAGCAGTACTTC. This translates into CASSRSGAQNEQYF. The chain has TRBV28 and TRBJ2-7; 8 bases map to TRBD2. V trimming: 6 bases; J trimming: 5 bases; junction bases outside the gene matches: 9. The CDR3 length is 14 residues. Germline CDR1 reads MDHEN; CDR2 reads SYDVKM.

The count of this clone is one. The V call is TRBV11-2, the J call TRBJ2-7, with D perhaps matching TRBD2 (6 bases). The CDR3 has 15 residues. Germline CDR1 is SGHAT and CDR2 is FQNNGV. Trimming left V 2 bases short and J 3 bases short, with 14 bases between. CDR3 DNA sequence: TGTGCCAGCAGCTTAATCCGCGGGGCCGACTACGAGCAGTACTTC. It translates to CASSLIRGADYEQYF.